This TCR beta chain stems from a study of blood T cell repertoires in COVID-19. Overall study: Sources were T cells, B-cell-depleted T cells, or PBMCs; the material itself was cDNA or gDNA.

Original methodology: Estimation of nucleated cell counts was performed using reference gene primer amplification. TCRdb keeps only in-frame clones here, not all; method: immunoSEQ multiplex PCR. That table furnishes V, J and clone size, whereas the DNA furnished D and trimming. Seen here are 100,000 to 150,000 clones, around four fifths observed once, and the top ten hold 8.5% to 10%. The CDR3 is 16 residues long. The J segment lost 0 bases and the V segment lost 6 bases, leaving 6 bases of the junction unmatched. Looked up from germline, CDR1 is SGHRS and CDR2 is YFSETQ. Sequenced: peripheral blood. V usage is TRBV5-1 and J usage is TRBJ2-2, with 9 bases fitting TRBD1. This TCR was recovered from a man between 40 and 49 years old with active or convalescent COVID-19. Here the CDR3 reads CASNPGTGTNTGELFF. Here the CDR3 DNA reads TGCGCCAGCAACCCCGGGACAGGGACGAACACCGGGGAGCTGTTTTTT.